The next 10 T cell receptor beta chains were all read from a single sample in a study of a mutant IDH1 vaccine in newly diagnosed glioma. These receptors' targets are unknown. The time point is: week 11, during vaccination. Alongside topical imiquimod, each dose of vaccine comprised 300 ug of mutant IDH1 20-mer peptide. Repertoires were generated with immunoSEQ multiplex PCR, while TCRdb's copy carries only in-frame clones and drops some. The data show around 30,000 clones, with 90% seen just once and 20% held by the top ten. The sequences come from PBMCs, collected from a glioma patient whose treatment included an IDH1 peptide vaccine. The receptors were sampled from a man younger than 35 with glioma.

V is TRBV30 and J is TRBJ2-3; 10 bases align to TRBD2. The V segment lost 8 bases and the J segment 2 bases; nucleotides outside the gene matches: 4. The CDR3 loop spans 13 amino acids. Per germline, CDR1 GTSNPN and CDR2 SVGIG (reference sequence). The CDR3 loop is CAGAGGTTDTQYF. The CDR3 DNA follows: TGTGCCGGAGCGGGAGGGACCACAGATACGCAGTATTTT.

This chain uses TRBV6-7 with TRBJ1-2, with D possibly matching TRBD1 (5 bases). TRBV6-7 is assigned to the ORF class and has an uncertain function. CDR3 size: 17 residues. V was cut by 2 bases and J by 1 base, with 17 bases left in between. CDR3 amino acids: CASSYEGRPSINYGYTF. CDR3 in DNA: TGTGCCAGCAGTTACGAGGGGAGGCCGTCTATTAACTATGGCTACACCTTC.

This sequence joins TRBV6-5 and TRBJ1-2, with D possibly matching TRBD1 (5 bases). CDR3 length equals 13 residues. Germline loops: CDR1 MNHEY, CDR2 SVGAGI. Trimming removed 7 bases from V and 1 base from J, with 10 bases in between. The CDR3 nucleotides read TGTGCCAGCACCCCGACAGATAACTATGGCTACACCTTC. Amino acids: CASTPTDNYGYTF.

This clone appeared a single time. CDR3 in DNA: TGTGCCTGGAGCCTAGACCGTAGGGCACCCCTCCACTTT. Translation: CAWSLDRRAPLHF. This chain joins TRBV30 and TRBJ1-6; D not resolved. CDR3 length: 13 residues. Trimming left V 3 bases short and J 11 bases short, with 14 bases between. The germline V gene encodes CDR1 GTSNPN and CDR2 SVGIG (reference sequence).

This rearrangement joins TRBV9 to TRBJ1-2; D is uncertain. V lost 4 bases to trimming and J lost 8 bases, with 9 bases between them. There are 11 residues in the CDR3. Germline V gives CDR1 SGDLS, CDR2 YYNGEE. Written as DNA, the CDR3 is TGTGCCAGCAGCCAAGCGTCCGGCTACACCTTC. Amino acids: CASSQASGYTF.

The chain couples TRBV6-1 to TRBJ1-5, with D unclear. The CDR3 length is 12 residues. Trimming removed 11 bases at V and 3 bases at J, with 11 bases between. Per the germline V gene, CDR1 is MNHNS and CDR2 is SASEGT. DNA for the CDR3: TGTGCCGGAGGGAAGGCCAATCAGCCCCAGCATTTT. Amino acid sequence: CAGGKANQPQHF.

The chain links TRBV30 to TRBJ1-1; D is ambiguous. The CDR3 consists of 13 residues. Trimming stripped 3 bases from V and 0 bases from J, with 8 bases between. Germline CDR1 reads GTSNPN; CDR2 reads SVGIG (reference sequence). The CDR3 coding sequence is TGTGCCTGGAGCCAGGACTTGAACACTGAAGCTTTCTTT. Its protein is CAWSQDLNTEAFF.

This clone was observed a single time. The genes are TRBV5-4 and TRBJ2-2, with a tentative D call TRBD1 (6 bases). The length of the CDR3 is 19 residues. CDR1 SGHNT and CDR2 YYREEE come from the germline V gene (reference sequence). Trimming shortened V by 0 bases and J by 1 base, and 19 bases separated the two germline ends. CDR3 region: CASSLGPLQGTRNTGELFF. CDR3 nucleotide sequence: TGTGCCAGCAGCTTGGGCCCTTTGCAGGGGACACGGAACACCGGGGAGCTGTTTTTT. The variable domain in full, completed from reference TRBV5-4 and TRBJ2-2, reads ETGVTQSPTHLIKTRGQQVTLRCSSQSGHNTVSWYQQALGQGPQFIFQYYREEENGRGNFPPRFSGLQFPNYSSELNVNALELDDSALYLCASSLGPLQGTRNTGELFFGEGSRLTVL.

The table lists this clone with a count of one. The chain recombines TRBV5-6 with TRBJ1-5; no reliable D call. Trimming took off 0 bases at V and 0 bases at J, with 7 bases between the two ends. The CDR3 is 15 residues long. Germline loops: CDR1 SGHDT, CDR2 YYEEEE. The CDR3 spells CASSLGGYSNQPQHF. The CDR3 nucleotides are TGTGCCAGCAGCTTGGGGGGTTATAGCAATCAGCCCCAGCATTTT.

The genes are TRBV4-1 and TRBJ1-5, with D possibly matching TRBD1 (5 bases). Germline-derived CDR1 and CDR2 are MGHRA and YSYEKL. The CDR3 spans 15 residues. The germline V and J ends were trimmed by 1 base and 6 bases, with 13 bases remaining between them. DNA for the CDR3: TGCGCCAGCAGCCAAGCCGACAGCGGGGTTCAGCCCCAGCATTTT. It codes for CASSQADSGVQPQHF.